These 20 T cell receptor beta chains originate from one sample sequenced in a study of OX40 agonist ivuxolimab in advanced cancers. TCRdb's table, derived via immunoSEQ multiplex PCR, lists solely in-frame clones and lacks some. The table shows tens of thousands of clones, with roughly 84% occurring only once. The specimen comprised CD4+ or CD8+ T cells sorted from blood, sampled in a trial of the OX40 agonist ivuxolimab. These receptors all come from an adult with an advanced solid tumor such as melanoma, head and neck, liver or kidney cancer.

The chain employs TRBV7-9 and TRBJ2-2; D perhaps matches TRBD1 (5 bases). V dropped 6 bases and J dropped 3 bases, with 26 bases sitting between them. CDR3 length: 19 residues. The germline CDR1 and CDR2 sequences are SEHNR and FQNEAQ (reference sequence). CDR3: CASRFPSFSRVLDTGELFF. CDR3 sequence (DNA): TGTGCCAGCAGGTTCCCCTCTTTCTCCAGGGTTTTGGACACCGGGGAGCTGTTTTTT.

The chain carries TRBV2 and TRBJ2-5, with a weak D call TRBD1 (5 bases). The germline CDR1 and CDR2 sequences are SNHLY and FYNNEI. The CDR3 has 12 residues. V lost 7 bases and J lost 5, with 11 bases in between. The CDR3 is CASNGARETQYF. The CDR3 DNA reads as TGTGCCAGCAATGGGGCCCGGGAGACCCAGTACTTC.

V is TRBV6-1 and J is TRBJ2-7, with 8 bases aligning to TRBD1. The V gene's germline CDR1 is MNHNS and CDR2 SASEGT. The CDR3 consists of 14 residues. Trimming took 6 bases from V and 5 from J; bases not matched to a gene: 9. The CDR3 DNA follows: TGTGCCAGCAGAGCCGGGACAGGATCCCACGAGCAGTACTTC. It codes for CASRAGTGSHEQYF.

V is TRBV23-1 and J is TRBJ2-5, with 11 positions matching TRBD1. TRBV23-1 is designated an ORF whose function remains uncertain. V was clipped by 5 bases and J by 0 bases; unmatched bases: 8. This CDR3 is 17 amino acids long. CDR3 in DNA: TGCGCCAGCAGTTTTGGGGGACAGGGGGGGTACCAAGAGACCCAGTACTTC. Translating gives CASSFGGQGGYQETQYF.

This clone was seen a few times. This chain joins TRBV6-1 and TRBJ2-2; TRBD1 is a possible D gene (7 bases). There are 13 residues in the CDR3. The germline V and J ends were trimmed by 4 bases and 7 bases, with 10 bases remaining between them. The V gene's germline CDR1 is MNHNS and CDR2 SASEGT. CDR3 region: CASSGRGDGELFF. The CDR3 DNA is TGTGCCAGCAGTGGCAGGGGGGACGGGGAGCTGTTTTTT.

This clone was recorded a few times. The chain carries TRBV9 and TRBJ1-1, with D possibly being TRBD1 (5 bases). The CDR3 totals 14 residues. V gave up 6 bases and J gave up 1 base, with 13 bases separating them. The germline gives CDR1 SGDLS, CDR2 YYNGEE. The CDR3 spells CASTLGAENTEAFF. CDR3 nucleotides: TGTGCCAGCACCCTAGGGGCGGAGAACACTGAAGCTTTCTTT. The variable domain in full, with the rest retrieved from reference TRBV9 and TRBJ1-1, is DSGVTQTPKHLITATGQRVTLRCSPRSGDLSVYWYQQSLDQGLQFLIQYYNGEERAKGNILERFSAQQFPDLHSELNLSSLELGDSALYFCASTLGAENTEAFFGQGTRLTVV.

DNA of the CDR3: TGTGCCAGCAGCCCTGCCGGGACAGGGGGATTCTACGAGCAGTACTTC. Its protein product is CASSPAGTGGFYEQYF. The chain links TRBV5-5 to TRBJ2-7; TRBD1 agrees at 11 bases. The CDR3 covers 16 residues. The ends lost 4 bases at V and 3 bases at J; junction bases unmatched: 9. Germline CDR1 and CDR2: SGHKS and YYEKEE (reference sequence).

This clone was seen more than once but under ten times. V gene TRBV5-1 combines with J gene TRBJ1-1, with TRBD1 matching 7 bases. The CDR3 spans 13 residues. After removal of 3 bases from V and 5 bases from J, the junction contained 4 bases not matched to a gene. CDR1 is SGHRS, CDR2 YFSETQ, per germline. CDR3 in DNA: TGCGCCAGCAGCTCGAGACAGGGTACTGAAGCTTTCTTT. Protein: CASSSRQGTEAFF.

The chain employs TRBV6-4 and TRBJ1-2; 10 bases line up with TRBD1. The CDR3 is 13 residues long. Germline CDR1 is MRHNA and CDR2 is SNTAGT. J was trimmed by 8 bases and V by 6 bases; bases with no gene match: 6. The CDR3 is CASSGGQGNGYTF. The CDR3 DNA is TGTGCCAGCAGCGGGGGACAGGGGAACGGCTACACCTTC.

The V and J genes are TRBV5-1 and TRBJ2-3, with D possibly TRBD2 on 6 matching bases. CDR1 SGHRS and CDR2 YFSETQ come from the germline V gene. Trimming stripped 0 bases from V and 6 bases from J, with 11 bases between. This CDR3 spans 14 amino acids. The CDR3 sequence is CASSLGDWSDTQYF. CDR3 nucleotides: TGCGCCAGCAGCTTGGGGGACTGGTCCGATACGCAGTATTTT.

A single count supports this clone. The chain links TRBV20-1 to TRBJ1-1; no reliable D call. The CDR3 runs 10 residues. V lost 6 bases and J 4 bases, leaving 6 bases between the germline ends. From germline, CDR1 is DFQATT and CDR2 SNEGSKA (reference sequence). CDR3 DNA sequence: TGCAGTGCCCCAGGCACTGAAGCTTTCTTT. Translating it yields CSAPGTEAFF.

This chain joins TRBV6-5 and TRBJ2-5; 7 positions agree with TRBD1. CDR3 size: 15 residues. Unmatched junction bases numbered 8, after V lost 6 bases and J lost 1 base. CDR1 is MNHEY, CDR2 SVGAGI, per germline. The CDR3 DNA reads as TGTGCCAGCAGCTGGACAGGCGCCGTCCAAGAGACCCAGTACTTC. Translating it yields CASSWTGAVQETQYF.

V is TRBV5-1 and J is TRBJ2-3; tentatively, D is TRBD1 (5 bases). This CDR3 is built from 15 residues. V was trimmed by 4 bases and J by 1 base, leaving 13 bases between them. The germline V gene encodes CDR1 SGHRS and CDR2 YFSETQ. This CDR3 reads CASSQGDPGTDTQYF. CDR3 bases: TGCGCCAGCAGCCAGGGTGACCCTGGCACAGATACGCAGTATTTT.

Regarding this clone: At one boundary the junction diverges from the germline segment, which might be a read error. CDR3 nucleotide sequence: TGTGCCAGCAGCCAAGTTCTAGCCGGGAGGGCCCTCTTT. Protein product: CASSQVLAGRALF. The chain combines TRBV14 with TRBJ2-3, with 8 bases aligning to TRBD2. CDR3 length: 13 residues. Germline V gene data show CDR1 as SGHDN and CDR2 as FVKESK.

The chain recombines TRBV2 with TRBJ2-2; D unresolved. The V end lost 8 bases, the J end lost 14 bases, and 12 bases lay between the germline ends. The CDR3 consists of 10 residues. In germline, CDR1 is SNHLY, CDR2 FYNNEI. Here the CDR3 DNA reads TGTGCCAGCGGAGAGAAACTCCTGTTTTTT. This codes for CASGEKLLFF.

The V gene is TRBV2, the J gene TRBJ1-2; D unresolved. Trimming removed 3 bases from V and 0 bases from J, with 8 bases in between. The CDR3 has 14 amino acids. From germline, CDR1 is SNHLY and CDR2 FYNNEI. The DNA of the CDR3 is TGTGCCAGCAGTGATAGCAGAGCTAACTATGGCTACACCTTC. As protein: CASSDSRANYGYTF.

Within the sample, this clone is medium-sized. The chain links TRBV11-2 to TRBJ2-1; D is undetermined. The CDR3 is 12 amino acids. The V gene lost 0 bases and the J gene lost 10 bases, with 7 bases spanning the gap. Germline assignment: CDR1 SGHAT and CDR2 FQNNGV. The CDR3 DNA reads as TGTGCCAGCAGCTTAGAGGGGATCGAGCAGTTCTTC. Translated: CASSLEGIEQFF. The variable domain in full, with the rest retrieved from reference TRBV11-2 and TRBJ2-1, is EAGVAQSPRYKIIEKRQSVAFWCNPISGHATLYWYQQILGQGPKLLIQFQNNGVVDDSQLPKDRFSAERLKGVDSTLKIQPAKLEDSAVYLCASSLEGIEQFFGPGTRLTVL.

The chain carries TRBV7-2 and TRBJ1-4, with a possible D match to TRBD1 (5 bases). The V end lost 5 bases, the J end lost 8 bases, and 9 bases lay between the germline ends. The CDR3 is 12 amino acids. From germline, CDR1 is SGHTA and CDR2 FQGNSA. This CDR3 is CASSPNREKLFF. Here the CDR3 DNA reads TGTGCCAGCAGCCCAAACAGGGAAAAACTGTTTTTT.

The chain is built from TRBV9 and TRBJ2-5, with D perhaps TRBD2 (6 bases). The germline V and J ends were trimmed by 3 bases and 1 base, with 13 bases remaining between them. Germline CDR1 reads SGDLS; CDR2 reads YYNGEE. CDR3 size: 15 residues. CDR3 nucleotides: TGTGCCAGCAGCGGACTACCAGCGGGCCAAGAGACCCAGTACTTC. Translated, it gives CASSGLPAGQETQYF.

CDR3 bases: TGTGCCAGCAGCCCGGCGAAACAGGCTGCTGGAAACACCATATATTTT. Amino acid sequence: CASSPAKQAAGNTIYF. The V and J genes are TRBV7-9 and TRBJ1-3; D is possibly TRBD1 (5 bases). Per the germline V gene, CDR1 is SEHNR and CDR2 is FQNEAQ (reference sequence). Trimming removed 5 bases at V and 2 bases at J, with 16 bases between. The CDR3 is 16 residues long.